A selection of T cell receptor beta chains follows, all from one sample in a study of blood T cell repertoires in COVID-19. Sequencing used immunoSEQ multiplex PCR; TCRdb keeps in-frame clones, though not all of them. The sample includes about 200,000 clones, around four fifths of them seen just once. Source material: peripheral blood. The receptors shown here come from a woman between 45 and 60 years old with active or convalescent COVID-19. Each CDR3 is given with its conserved first and last residue. A D gene is named only where the DNA matches it firmly. Only part of the rows carry a size: once, few, many, or a class if the clone is expanded.

NA TRBJ1-6 NA TRBV5-6 CASTYLPYNSPLHF TGTGCCAGCACCTACCTCCCCTATAATTCACCCCTCCACTTT
NA TRBJ2-5 few TRBV5-1 CASSLGGPLETQYF TGCGCCAGCAGCTTGGGGGGCCCCCTCGAGACCCAGTACTTC
NA TRBJ1-2 many TRBV3-1/TRBV3-2 CASSQTAYGYTF TGTGCCAGCAGCCAGACAGCTTATGGCTACACCTTC
NA TRBJ1-4 NA TRBV2 CASSSRRDTQKLFF TGTGCCAGCAGCTCTCGTAGGGACACCCAAAAACTGTTTTTT
TRBD2 TRBJ2-7 NA TRBV9 CASSVEGSGRNEQYF TGTGCCAGCAGCGTAGAGGGTAGCGGGAGAAACGAGCAGTACTTC
NA TRBJ2-2 once TRBV7-2 CASSLLRAGSTGELFF TGTGCCAGCAGCTTGCTCCGAGCGGGCTCCACCGGGGAGCTGTTTTTT
NA TRBJ2-1 NA TRBV2 CASVGGGWVF TGTGCCAGCGTAGGGGGGGGCTGGGTCTTC
TRBD1 TRBJ1-2 NA TRBV6-5 CASKGQGNYGYTF TGTGCCAGCAAAGGACAGGGGAACTATGGCTACACCTTC
TRBD1 TRBJ2-3 once TRBV19 CASRRDRGSGDTQYF TGTGCCAGTAGAAGGGACAGGGGGTCTGGCGATACGCAGTATTTT
TRBD2 TRBJ2-7 once TRBV19 CASSPSRGLALYEQYF TGTGCCAGTAGTCCTTCTCGAGGACTAGCCCTCTACGAGCAGTACTTC
NA TRBJ1-2 NA TRBV29-1 CSVEDRRESGYTF TGCAGCGTTGAAGATCGGAGGGAATCTGGCTACACCTTC
TRBD2 TRBJ2-7 NA TRBV7-2 CASSLEAGGEQYF TGTGCCAGCAGCTTAGAAGCGGGAGGCGAGCAGTACTTC
NA TRBJ1-5 few TRBV6-5 CASSPRVGNQPQHF TGTGCCAGCAGCCCCAGGGTGGGCAATCAGCCCCAGCATTTT
NA TRBJ2-3 NA TRBV5-1 CASSLTWSDTQYF TGCGCCAGCAGCTTGACATGGTCAGATACGCAGTATTTT
NA TRBJ1-1 NA TRBV7-8 CASSLAGAGTEAFF TGTGCCAGCAGCTTGGCAGGGGCTGGGACTGAAGCTTTCTTT
NA TRBJ2-3 NA TRBV18 CASSPGYGITDTQYF TGTGCCAGCTCACCCGGGTACGGGATTACAGATACGCAGTATTTT
TRBD2 TRBJ2-3 NA TRBV2 CASSISGRGTDTQYF TGTGCCAGCAGTATTAGCGGGAGGGGCACAGATACGCAGTATTTT
TRBD2 TRBJ2-1 NA TRBV5-4 CASSFPGLDYNEQFF TGTGCCAGCAGCTTCCCCGGACTAGACTACAATGAGCAGTTCTTC
NA TRBJ1-6 NA TRBV13 CASSSSTYPGDYNSPLHF TGTGCCAGCAGCTCATCAACCTATCCCGGAGATTATAATTCACCCCTCCACTTT
TRBD1 TRBJ1-1 NA TRBV24-1 CATSDRTGFGEAFF TGTGCCACCAGTGACCGGACAGGGTTCGGTGAAGCTTTCTTT
TRBD1 TRBJ1-4 once TRBV18 CASSRGQNNEKLFF TGTGCCAGCTCACGGGGACAGAATAATGAAAAACTGTTTTTT
TRBD2 TRBJ2-1 once TRBV7-2 CASSDGASGGSTQFF TGTGCCAGCAGCGATGGGGCTAGCGGGGGGTCAACGCAGTTCTTC
TRBD1 TRBJ2-3 NA TRBV5-5 CASSLELVGGTGVSTDTQYF TGTGCCAGCAGCTTGGAATTGGTAGGAGGGACAGGGGTCAGCACAGATACGCAGTATTTT
NA TRBJ1-3 NA TRBV11-2 CASSLSHYSGNTIYF TGTGCCAGCAGCTTATCTCACTACTCTGGAAACACCATATATTTT
NA TRBJ1-5 NA TRBV19 CASSPRWGPNQPQHF TGTGCCAGTAGTCCCCGCTGGGGGCCCAATCAGCCCCAGCATTTT
TRBD2 TRBJ2-3 once TRBV7-9 CASGGGAENTQYF TGTGCGTCGGGCGGGGGGGCCGAAAATACGCAGTATTTT
TRBD1 TRBJ2-5 NA TRBV28 CASSELGQGRKTQYF TGTGCCAGCAGTGAGTTGGGACAGGGAAGGAAGACCCAGTACTTC
TRBD2 TRBJ2-2 few TRBV10-1 CASGTSGNTGELFF TGCGCCAGCGGGACTAGCGGTAACACCGGGGAGCTGTTTTTT
NA TRBJ1-4 NA TRBV5-1 CASSQDSQPEKLFF TGCGCCAGCAGCCAGGACAGCCAACCTGAAAAACTGTTTTTT
NA TRBJ2-3 NA TRBV2 CASRDDGGPGDTQYF TGTGCCAGCAGGGACGACGGGGGGCCGGGCGATACGCAGTATTTT
NA TRBJ2-5 NA TRBV2 CASSEAGTNQETQYF TGTGCCAGCAGTGAAGCTGGGACAAATCAAGAGACCCAGTACTTC
TRBD2 TRBJ2-3 NA TRBV6-4 CASSDEASGSTDTQYF TGTGCCAGCAGTGACGAGGCTAGCGGGAGTACAGATACGCAGTATTTT
NA TRBJ1-2 NA TRBV3-1/TRBV3-2 CASSQADPGGEGYTF TGTGCCAGCAGCCAAGCTGACCCGGGGGGCGAGGGCTACACCTTC
NA TRBJ2-1 NA TRBV6-5 CASRPDYSSYNEQFF TGTGCCAGCAGACCCGATTATAGCTCCTACAATGAGCAGTTCTTC
NA TRBJ2-7 NA TRBV3-1/TRBV3-2 CASSPRQRPYEQYF TGTGCCAGCAGCCCCCGACAGCGCCCCTACGAGCAGTACTTC
TRBD1 TRBJ1-3 once TRBV28 CASSSPGQVYSGNTIYF TGTGCCAGCAGTTCTCCGGGACAGGTTTACTCTGGAAACACCATATATTTT
NA TRBJ1-2 NA TRBV27 CASSQQGNYGYTF TGTGCCAGCAGCCAACAGGGTAACTATGGCTACACCTTC
NA TRBJ1-1 NA TRBV9 CASSPGARSNTEAFF TGTGCCAGCAGCCCCGGAGCGCGGTCGAACACTGAAGCTTTCTTT
NA TRBJ2-3 NA TRBV6-5 CASSYLLGGALGTQYF TGTGCCAGCAGTTACCTACTGGGCGGGGCACTCGGTACGCAGTATTTT
NA TRBJ1-1 NA TRBV5-1 CASSLALAGGKAFF TGCGCCAGCAGCTTGGCTCTGGCCGGGGGGAAAGCTTTCTTT
NA TRBJ1-2 few TRBV5-4 CASSLDRAGYTF TGTGCCAGCAGCTTGGACAGGGCGGGCTACACCTTC
NA TRBJ1-5 NA TRBV11-3 CASSIGQNQPQHF TGTGCCAGCAGCATTGGACAGAATCAGCCCCAGCATTTT
TRBD1 TRBJ1-5 NA TRBV28 CASRSGTGRNQPQHF TGTGCCAGCAGATCCGGGACAGGGAGAAATCAGCCCCAGCATTTT
NA TRBJ2-3 once TRBV5-1 CASSLGRLAGTDTQYF TGCGCCAGCAGCTTGGGGCGGCTGGCGGGCACAGATACGCAGTATTTT
TRBD2 TRBJ2-7 few TRBV6-1 CASSDRGDYEQYF TGTGCCAGCAGTGACCGGGGGGACTACGAGCAGTACTTC
TRBD2 TRBJ2-1 NA TRBV9 CASSPWTSGYNEQFF TGTGCCAGCAGCCCTTGGACTAGCGGCTACAATGAGCAGTTCTTC
NA TRBJ1-4 NA TRBV12-5 CASGLGAGFNEKLFF TGTGCTAGTGGTTTAGGAGCGGGGTTTAATGAAAAACTGTTTTTT
NA TRBJ2-5 NA TRBV9 CASSVVSEETQYF TGTGCCAGCAGCGTAGTTAGCGAGGAGACCCAGTACTTC
TRBD2 TRBJ2-3 NA TRBV9 CASSVVAGGYTDTQYF TGTGCCAGCAGCGTAGTTGCGGGGGGATACACAGATACGCAGTATTTT
NA TRBJ1-1 NA TRBV7-6 CASSLNQGKNTEAFF TGTGCCAGCAGCTTAAATCAGGGAAAGAACACTGAAGCTTTCTTT
NA TRBJ1-2 NA TRBV7-3 CASSMGQGYGYTF TGTGCCAGCAGCATGGGGCAGGGCTATGGCTACACCTTC
NA TRBJ2-7 NA TRBV5-1 CASFSKPDSAYEQYF TGCGCCAGCTTCTCCAAGCCGGACTCCGCCTACGAGCAGTACTTC
TRBD1 TRBJ1-5 once TRBV6-5 CASSYPPGQSNQPQHF TGTGCCAGCAGCTACCCACCGGGACAGAGCAATCAGCCCCAGCATTTT